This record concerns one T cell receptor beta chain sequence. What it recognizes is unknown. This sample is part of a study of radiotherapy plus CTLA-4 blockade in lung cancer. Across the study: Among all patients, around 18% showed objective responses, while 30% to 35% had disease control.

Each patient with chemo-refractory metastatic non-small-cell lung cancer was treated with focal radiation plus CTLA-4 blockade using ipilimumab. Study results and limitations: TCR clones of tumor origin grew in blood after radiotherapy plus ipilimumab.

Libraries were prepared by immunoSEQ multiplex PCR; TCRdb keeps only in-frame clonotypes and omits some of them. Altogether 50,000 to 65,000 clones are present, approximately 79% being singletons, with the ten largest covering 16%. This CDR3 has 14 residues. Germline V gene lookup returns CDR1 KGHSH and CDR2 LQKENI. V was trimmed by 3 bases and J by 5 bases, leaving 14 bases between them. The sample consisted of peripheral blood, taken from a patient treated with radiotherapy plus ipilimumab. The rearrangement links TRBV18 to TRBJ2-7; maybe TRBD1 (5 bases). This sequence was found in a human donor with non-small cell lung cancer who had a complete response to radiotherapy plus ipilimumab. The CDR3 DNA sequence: TGTGCCAGCTCACCCTGGGGCGGCGGAAACGAGCAGTACTTC. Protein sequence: CASSPWGGGNEQYF. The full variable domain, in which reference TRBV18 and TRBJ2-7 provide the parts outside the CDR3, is NAGVMQNPRHLVRRRGQEARLRCSPMKGHSHVYWYRQLPEEGLKFMVYLQKENIIDESGMPKERFSAEFPKEGPSILRIQQVVRGDSAAYFCASSPWGGGNEQYFGPGTRLTVT.